This TCR beta chain was identified during a study of blood T cell repertoires in COVID-19. This clone showed up just once. Looked up from germline, CDR1 is LNHNV and CDR2 is YYDKDF (reference sequence). This CDR3 contains 15 residues. V was trimmed by 7 bases and J by 3 bases, leaving 16 bases between them. Using immunoSEQ multiplex PCR, the repertoire was profiled, and TCRdb retains in-frame clones only, with some absent. Found here are about 230,000 clones, over 80% of them singletons; the top ten hold approximately 30%. This TCR derives from a man aged 40-49 years with acute or convalescent COVID-19. Sequenced: peripheral blood. The chain carries TRBV15 and TRBJ2-1, with a tentative D call TRBD2 (5 bases). The chain's CDR3 is CATKDSGRYYNEQFF. Written as DNA, the CDR3 is TGTGCCACCAAAGACTCGGGGAGATACTACAATGAGCAGTTCTTC.